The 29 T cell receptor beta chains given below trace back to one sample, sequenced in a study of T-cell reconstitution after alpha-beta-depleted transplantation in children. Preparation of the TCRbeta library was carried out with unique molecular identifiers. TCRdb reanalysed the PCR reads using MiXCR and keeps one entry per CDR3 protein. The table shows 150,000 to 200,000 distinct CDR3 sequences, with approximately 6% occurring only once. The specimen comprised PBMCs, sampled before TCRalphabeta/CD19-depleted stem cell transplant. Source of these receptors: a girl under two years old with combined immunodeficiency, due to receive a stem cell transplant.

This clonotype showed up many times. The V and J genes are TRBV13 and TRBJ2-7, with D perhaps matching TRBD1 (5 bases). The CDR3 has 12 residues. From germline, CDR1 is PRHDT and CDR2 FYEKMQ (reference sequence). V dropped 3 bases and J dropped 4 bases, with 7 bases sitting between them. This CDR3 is CASSFQGYEQYF. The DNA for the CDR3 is TGTGCCAGCAGCTTCCAGGGATACGAGCAGTACTTC.

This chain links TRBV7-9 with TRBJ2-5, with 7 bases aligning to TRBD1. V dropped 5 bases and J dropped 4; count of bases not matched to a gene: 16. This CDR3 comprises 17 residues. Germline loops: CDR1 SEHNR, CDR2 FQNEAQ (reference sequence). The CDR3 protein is CASSGTHNRGRGETQYF. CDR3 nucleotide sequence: TGTGCCAGCAGCGGAACTCACAACAGGGGACGTGGAGAGACCCAGTACTTC. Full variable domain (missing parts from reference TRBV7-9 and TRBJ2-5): DTGVSQNPRHKITKRGQNVTFRCDPISEHNRLYWYRQTLGQGPEFLTYFQNEAQLEKSRLLSDRFSAERPKGSFSTLEIQRTEQGDSAMYLCASSGTHNRGRGETQYFGPGTRLLVL.

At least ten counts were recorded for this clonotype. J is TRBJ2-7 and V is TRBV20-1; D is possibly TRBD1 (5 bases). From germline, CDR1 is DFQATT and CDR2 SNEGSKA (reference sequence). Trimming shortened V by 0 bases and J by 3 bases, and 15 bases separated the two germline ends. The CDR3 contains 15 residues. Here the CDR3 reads CSARDSGALSYEQYF. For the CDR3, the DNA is TGCAGTGCTAGAGACTCTGGGGCCCTTAGCTACGAGCAGTACTTC.

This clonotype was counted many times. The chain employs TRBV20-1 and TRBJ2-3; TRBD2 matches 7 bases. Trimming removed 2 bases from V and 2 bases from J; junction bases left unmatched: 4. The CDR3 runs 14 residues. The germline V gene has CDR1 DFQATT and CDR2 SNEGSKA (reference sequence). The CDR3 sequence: CSARRAGDTDTQYF. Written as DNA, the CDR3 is TGCAGTGCTAGAAGGGCGGGGGACACAGATACGCAGTATTTT.

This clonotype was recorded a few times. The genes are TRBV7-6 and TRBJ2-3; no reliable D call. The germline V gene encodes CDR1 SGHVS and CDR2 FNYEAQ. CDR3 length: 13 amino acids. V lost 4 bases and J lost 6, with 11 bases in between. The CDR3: CASSSVVVDTQYF. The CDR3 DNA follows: TGTGCCAGCAGCTCGGTCGTTGTGGATACGCAGTATTTT.

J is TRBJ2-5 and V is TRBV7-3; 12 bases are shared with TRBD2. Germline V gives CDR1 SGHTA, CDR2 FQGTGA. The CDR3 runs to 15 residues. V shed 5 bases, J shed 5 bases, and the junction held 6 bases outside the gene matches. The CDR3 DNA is TGTGCCAGCAGCATGACTAGCGGGAGTTGGGAGACCCAGTACTTC. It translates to CASSMTSGSWETQYF. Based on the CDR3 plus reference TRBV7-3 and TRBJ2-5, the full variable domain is GAGVSQTPSNKVTEKGKYVELRCDPISGHTALYWYRQSLGQGPEFLIYFQGTGAADDSGLPNDRFFAVRPEGSVSTLKIQRTERGDSAVYLCASSMTSGSWETQYFGPGTRLLVL.

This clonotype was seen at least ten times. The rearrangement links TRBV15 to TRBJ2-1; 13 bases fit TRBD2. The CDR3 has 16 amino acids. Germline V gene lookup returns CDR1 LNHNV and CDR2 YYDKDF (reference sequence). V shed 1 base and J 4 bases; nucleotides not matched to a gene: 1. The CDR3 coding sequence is TGTGCCACCAGCAGAGGGACTAGCGGGAGTTACAATGAGCAGTTCTTC. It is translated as CATSRGTSGSYNEQFF. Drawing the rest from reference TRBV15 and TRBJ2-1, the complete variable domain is DAMVIQNPRYQVTQFGKPVTLSCSQTLNHNVMYWYQQKSSQAPKLLFHYYDKDFNNEADTPDNFQSRRPNTSFCFLDIRSPGLGDTAMYLCATSRGTSGSYNEQFFGPGTRLTVL.

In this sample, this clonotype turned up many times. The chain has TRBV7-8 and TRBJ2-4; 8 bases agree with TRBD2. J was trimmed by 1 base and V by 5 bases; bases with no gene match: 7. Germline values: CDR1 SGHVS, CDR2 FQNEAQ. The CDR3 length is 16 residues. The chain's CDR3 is CASSLLAGMAKNIQYF. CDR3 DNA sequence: TGTGCCAGCAGCCTCCTAGCGGGTATGGCCAAAAACATTCAGTACTTC.

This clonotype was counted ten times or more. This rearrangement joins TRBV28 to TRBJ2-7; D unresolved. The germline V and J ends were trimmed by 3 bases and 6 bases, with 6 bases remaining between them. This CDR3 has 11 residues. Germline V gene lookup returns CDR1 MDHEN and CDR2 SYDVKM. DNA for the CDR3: TGTGCCAGCAGTTTCATGGGCGAGCAGTACTTC. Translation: CASSFMGEQYF.

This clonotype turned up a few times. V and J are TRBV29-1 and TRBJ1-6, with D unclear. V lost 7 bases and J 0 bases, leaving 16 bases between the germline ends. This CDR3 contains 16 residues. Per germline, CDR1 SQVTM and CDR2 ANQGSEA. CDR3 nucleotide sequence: TGCAGCGCTCACCCTGACGCTCTCTCCTATAATTCACCCCTCCACTTT. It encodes CSAHPDALSYNSPLHF.

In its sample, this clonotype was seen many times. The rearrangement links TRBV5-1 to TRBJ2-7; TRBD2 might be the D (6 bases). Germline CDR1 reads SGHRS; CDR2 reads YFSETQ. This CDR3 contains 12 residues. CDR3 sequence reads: CASSLSETGRAV. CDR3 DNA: TGCGCCAGCAGCTTGAGTGAGACCGGGAGAGCAGTC.

DNA of the CDR3: TGCGCCAGCAGCCAGACAGGGACCTACGAGCAGTACTTC. This translates into CASSQTGTYEQYF. The rearrangement joins TRBV4-1 to TRBJ2-7; 7 nucleotides line up with TRBD1. Trimming at V came to 3 bases and at J to 2 bases, leaving 1 base not matched to a gene. This CDR3 comprises 13 residues. The V gene's germline CDR1 is MGHRA and CDR2 YSYEKL.

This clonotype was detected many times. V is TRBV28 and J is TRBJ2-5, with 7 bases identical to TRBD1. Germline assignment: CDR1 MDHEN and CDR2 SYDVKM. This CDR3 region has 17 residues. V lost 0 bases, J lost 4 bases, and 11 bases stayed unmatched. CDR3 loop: CASSLWGDSLAGETQYF. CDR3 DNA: TGTGCCAGCAGTTTATGGGGGGACAGCCTTGCGGGAGAGACCCAGTACTTC.

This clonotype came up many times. CDR3 amino acids: CASSSTGGSTDTQYF. CDR3 sequence (DNA): TGTGCCAGCAGCTCCACGGGGGGGAGCACAGATACGCAGTATTTT. V and J are TRBV7-3 and TRBJ2-3; 8 bases align to TRBD2. Losses at the gene ends were 4 bases for V and 0 bases for J; bases not matched to a gene: 3. Germline lookup yields CDR1 SGHTA and CDR2 FQGTGA. CDR3 length equals 15 residues.

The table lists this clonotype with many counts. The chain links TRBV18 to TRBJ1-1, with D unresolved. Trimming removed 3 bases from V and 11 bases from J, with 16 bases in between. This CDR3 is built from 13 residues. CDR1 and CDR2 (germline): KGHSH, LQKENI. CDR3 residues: CASSPSRSSGAFF. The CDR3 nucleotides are TGTGCCAGCTCACCGTCTCGGTCCTCGGGGGCTTTCTTT.

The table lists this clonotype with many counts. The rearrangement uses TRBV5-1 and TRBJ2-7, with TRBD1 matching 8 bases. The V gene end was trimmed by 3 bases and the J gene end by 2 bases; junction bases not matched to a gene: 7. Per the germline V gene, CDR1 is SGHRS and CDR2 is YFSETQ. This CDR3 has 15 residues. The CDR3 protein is CASSWVDRGPYEQYF. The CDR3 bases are TGCGCCAGCAGCTGGGTCGACAGGGGTCCCTACGAGCAGTACTTC.

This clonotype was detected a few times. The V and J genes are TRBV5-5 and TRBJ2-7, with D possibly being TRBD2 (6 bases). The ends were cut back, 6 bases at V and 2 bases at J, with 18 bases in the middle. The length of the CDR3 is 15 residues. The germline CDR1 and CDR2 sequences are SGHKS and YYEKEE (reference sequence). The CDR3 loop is CASTFPGDFTYEQYF. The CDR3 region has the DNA TGTGCCAGCACTTTCCCTGGGGACTTCACCTACGAGCAGTACTTC.

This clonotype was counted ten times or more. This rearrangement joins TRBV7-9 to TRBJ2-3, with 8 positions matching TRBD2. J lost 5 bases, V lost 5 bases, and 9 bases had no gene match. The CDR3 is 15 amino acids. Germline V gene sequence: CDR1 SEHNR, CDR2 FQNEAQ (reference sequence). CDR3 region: CASSPLAGMGDTQYF. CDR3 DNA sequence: TGTGCCAGCAGCCCCTTAGCGGGGATGGGAGATACGCAGTATTTT.

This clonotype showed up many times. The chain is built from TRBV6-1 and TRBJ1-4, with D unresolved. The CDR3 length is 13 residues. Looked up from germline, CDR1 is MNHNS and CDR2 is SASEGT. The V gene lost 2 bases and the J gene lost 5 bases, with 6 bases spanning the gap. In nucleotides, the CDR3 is TGTGCCAGCAGTGAAACCCAAAATGAAAAACTGTTTTTT. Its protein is CASSETQNEKLFF.

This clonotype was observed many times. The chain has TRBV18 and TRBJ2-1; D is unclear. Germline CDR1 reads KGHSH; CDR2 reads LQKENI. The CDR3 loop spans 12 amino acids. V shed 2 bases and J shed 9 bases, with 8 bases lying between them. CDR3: CASSPGGPEQFF. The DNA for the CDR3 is TGTGCCAGCTCACCAGGCGGTCCTGAGCAGTTCTTC.

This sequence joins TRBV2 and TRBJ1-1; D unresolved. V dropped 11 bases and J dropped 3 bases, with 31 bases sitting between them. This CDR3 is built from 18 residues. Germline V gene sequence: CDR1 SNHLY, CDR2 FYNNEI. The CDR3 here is CAFSPLIPALSRDTEAFF. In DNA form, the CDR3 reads TGTGCCTTCAGTCCCCTCATACCCGCTCTATCGAGGGACACTGAAGCTTTCTTT.

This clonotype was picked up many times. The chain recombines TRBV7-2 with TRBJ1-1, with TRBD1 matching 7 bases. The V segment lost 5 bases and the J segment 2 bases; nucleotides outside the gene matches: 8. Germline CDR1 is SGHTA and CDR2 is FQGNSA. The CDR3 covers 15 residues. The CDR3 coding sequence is TGTGCCAGCAGCCCTGCTGACAGGGCCAACACTGAAGCTTTCTTT. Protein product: CASSPADRANTEAFF.

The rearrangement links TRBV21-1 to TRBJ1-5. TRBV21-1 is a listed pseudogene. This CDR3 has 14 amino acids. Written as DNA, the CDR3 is TGTGCCAGCAGCAAAGAACGGTCAAATCAGCCCCAGCATTTT. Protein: CASSKERSNQPQHF.

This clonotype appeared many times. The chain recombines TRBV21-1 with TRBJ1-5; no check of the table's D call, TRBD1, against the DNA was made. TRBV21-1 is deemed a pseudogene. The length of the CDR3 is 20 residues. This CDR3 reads CASSPSCPDRKSYSNQPQHF. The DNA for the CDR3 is TGTGCCAGCAGCCCCAGTTGCCCGGACAGGAAATCTTATAGCAATCAGCCCCAGCATTTT.

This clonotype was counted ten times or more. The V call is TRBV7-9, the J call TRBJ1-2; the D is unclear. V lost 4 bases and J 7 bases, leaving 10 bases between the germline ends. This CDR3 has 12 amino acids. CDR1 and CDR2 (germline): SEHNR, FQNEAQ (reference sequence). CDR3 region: CASSSFNIGYTF. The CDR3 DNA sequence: TGTGCCAGCAGCTCGTTTAACATTGGCTACACCTTC. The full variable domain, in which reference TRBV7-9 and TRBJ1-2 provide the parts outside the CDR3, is DTGVSQNPRHKITKRGQNVTFRCDPISEHNRLYWYRQTLGQGPEFLTYFQNEAQLEKSRLLSDRFSAERPKGSFSTLEIQRTEQGDSAMYLCASSSFNIGYTFGSGTRLTVV.

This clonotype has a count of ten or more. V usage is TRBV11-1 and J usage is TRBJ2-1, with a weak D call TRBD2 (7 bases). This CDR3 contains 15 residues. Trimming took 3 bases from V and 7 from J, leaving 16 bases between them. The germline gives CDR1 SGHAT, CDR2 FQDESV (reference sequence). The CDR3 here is CASSFFAEGGNEQFF. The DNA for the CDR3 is TGTGCCAGCAGCTTTTTTGCGGAGGGGGGGAATGAGCAGTTCTTC.

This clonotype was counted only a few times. The CDR3 DNA reads TGTGCCAGCAGCTTGATGGGGACTAACTATGGCTACACCTTC. Translation gives CASSLMGTNYGYTF. This sequence joins TRBV5-5 and TRBJ1-2; unclear D gene. Trimming shortened V by 1 base and J by 0 bases, and 7 bases separated the two germline ends. The CDR3 has 14 amino acids. Germline lookup yields CDR1 SGHKS and CDR2 YYEKEE (reference sequence). The full variable domain, completed using reference TRBV5-5 and TRBJ1-2, is DAGVTQSPTHLIKTRGQQVTLRCSPISGHKSVSWYQQVLGQGPQFIFQYYEKEERGRGNFPDRFSARQFPNYSSELNVNALLLGDSALYLCASSLMGTNYGYTFGSGTRLTVV.

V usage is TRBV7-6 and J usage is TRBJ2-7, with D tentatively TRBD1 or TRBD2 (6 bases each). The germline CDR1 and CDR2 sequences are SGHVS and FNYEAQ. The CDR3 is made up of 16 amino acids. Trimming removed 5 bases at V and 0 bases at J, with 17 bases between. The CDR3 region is CASSLGGGVDSYEQYF. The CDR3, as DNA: TGTGCCAGCAGCCTCGGGGGCGGGGTTGACTCCTACGAGCAGTACTTC.

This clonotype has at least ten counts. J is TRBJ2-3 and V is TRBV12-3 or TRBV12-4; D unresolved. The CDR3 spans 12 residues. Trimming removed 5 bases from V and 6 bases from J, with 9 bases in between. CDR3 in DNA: TGTGCCAGCAGTCGATACAGCGATACGCAGTATTTT. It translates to CASSRYSDTQYF.